This T cell receptor (beta chain) comes out of a study of CD8+CD57+ T cells in acquired aplastic anemia. The wider study: DNA from sorted CD4+ and CD8+ cells averaged roughly 3.4 ug. Read counts for CD4+ cells (from healthy donors) averaged about 10.8 million. Study-level points and caveats: Patients and controls shared 25 to 30 CD8+ CDR3 sequences. Simpson's diversity of CD8+ cells was not significantly different in patients compared with controls.

With 1 base removed from V and 4 bases from J, the gap between germline ends came to 4 bases. Germline-derived CDR1 and CDR2 are SEHNR and FQNEAQ (reference sequence). CDR3 size: 12 residues. The template used for profiling TCR beta VDJ and CDR3 was genomic DNA. MiXCR, applied by TCRdb to the reads, yields one record per CDR3 protein. Here the sample spans fewer than 250,000 distinct CDR3 sequences, roughly half being singletons. A remark on this clonotype: The target antigen is unknown.

The rearrangement uses TRBV7-9 and TRBJ1-1; D is unresolved. The TCR originated in a human donor in good health, serving as a control. Sequencing was done on a sample of sorted CD4+, CD8+, or CD8+CD57+ T cells (not recorded which) from PBMCs. The CDR3 nucleotides read TGTGCCAGCAGCTTAGACGGCACTGAAGCTTTCTTT. It specifies CASSLDGTEAFF.